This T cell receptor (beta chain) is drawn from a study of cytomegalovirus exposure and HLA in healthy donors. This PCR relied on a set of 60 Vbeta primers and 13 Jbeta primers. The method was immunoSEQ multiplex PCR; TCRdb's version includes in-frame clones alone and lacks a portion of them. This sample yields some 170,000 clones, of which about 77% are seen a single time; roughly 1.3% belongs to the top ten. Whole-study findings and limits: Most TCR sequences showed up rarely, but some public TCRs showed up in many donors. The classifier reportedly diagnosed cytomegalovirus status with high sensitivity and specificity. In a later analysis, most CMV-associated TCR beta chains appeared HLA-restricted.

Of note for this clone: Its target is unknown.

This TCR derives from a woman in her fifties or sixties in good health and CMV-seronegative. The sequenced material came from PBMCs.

This chain's CDR3 is CASSLGSRPGVHF. CDR3 sequence (DNA): TGTGCCAGCAGCTTGGGTTCCCGTCCAGGGGTTCATTTT. The rearrangement joins TRBV5-8 to TRBJ1-5; TRBD1 is a possible D gene (6 bases). V lost 0 bases, J lost 16 bases, and 17 bases lay in between. Germline-derived CDR1 and CDR2 are SGHTS and YDEGEE. The CDR3 runs 13 residues.